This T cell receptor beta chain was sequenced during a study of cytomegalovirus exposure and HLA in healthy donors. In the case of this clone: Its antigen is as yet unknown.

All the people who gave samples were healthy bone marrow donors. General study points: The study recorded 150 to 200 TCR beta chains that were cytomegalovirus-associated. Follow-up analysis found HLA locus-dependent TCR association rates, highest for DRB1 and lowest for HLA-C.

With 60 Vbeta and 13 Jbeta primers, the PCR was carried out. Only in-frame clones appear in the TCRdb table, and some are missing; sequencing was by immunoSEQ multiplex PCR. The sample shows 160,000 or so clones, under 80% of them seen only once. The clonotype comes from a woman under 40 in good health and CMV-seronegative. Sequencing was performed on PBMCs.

The CDR3 nucleotides are TGCGCCAGCAGCCAAGACGGCAATGAGCAGTTCTTC. As protein: CASSQDGNEQFF. The chain carries TRBV4-1 and TRBJ2-1, with D unclear. V shed 0 bases and J shed 6 bases, with 3 bases lying between them. Germline V gives CDR1 MGHRA, CDR2 YSYEKL. The CDR3 length is 12 residues.